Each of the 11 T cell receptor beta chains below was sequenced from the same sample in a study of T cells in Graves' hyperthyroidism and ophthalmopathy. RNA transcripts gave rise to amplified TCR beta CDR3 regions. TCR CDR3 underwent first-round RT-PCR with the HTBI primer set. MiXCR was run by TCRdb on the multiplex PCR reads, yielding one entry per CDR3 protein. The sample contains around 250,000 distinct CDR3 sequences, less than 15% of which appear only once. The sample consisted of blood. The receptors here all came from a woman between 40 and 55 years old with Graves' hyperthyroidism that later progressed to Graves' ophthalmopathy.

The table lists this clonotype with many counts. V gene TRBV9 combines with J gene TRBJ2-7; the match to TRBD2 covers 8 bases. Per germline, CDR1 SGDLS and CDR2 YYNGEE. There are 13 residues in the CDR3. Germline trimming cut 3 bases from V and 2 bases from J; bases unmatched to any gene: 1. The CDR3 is CASSGGLAYEQYF. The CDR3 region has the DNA TGTGCCAGCAGCGGGGGACTAGCCTACGAGCAGTACTTC.

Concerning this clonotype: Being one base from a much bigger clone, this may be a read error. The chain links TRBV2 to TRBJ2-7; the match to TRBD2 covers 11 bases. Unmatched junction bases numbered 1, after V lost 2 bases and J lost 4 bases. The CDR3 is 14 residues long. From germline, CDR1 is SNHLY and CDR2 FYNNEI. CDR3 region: CASSETSGSYEQYF. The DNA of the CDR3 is TGTGCCAGCAGTGAAACTAGCGGGAGTTACGAGCAGTACTTC.

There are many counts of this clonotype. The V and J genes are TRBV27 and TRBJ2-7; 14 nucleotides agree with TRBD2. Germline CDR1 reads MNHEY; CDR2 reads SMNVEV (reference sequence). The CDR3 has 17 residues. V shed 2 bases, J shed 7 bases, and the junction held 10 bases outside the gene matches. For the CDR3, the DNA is TGTGCCAGCAGTTTAAAGACTAGCGGGAGGGCCCGGAGAGAGCAGTACTTC. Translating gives CASSLKTSGRARREQYF.

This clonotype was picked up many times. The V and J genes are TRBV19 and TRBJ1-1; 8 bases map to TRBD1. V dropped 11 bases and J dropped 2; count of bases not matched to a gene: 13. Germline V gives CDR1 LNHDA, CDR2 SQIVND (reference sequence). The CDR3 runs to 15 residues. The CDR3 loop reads CASYPGGKGNTEAFF. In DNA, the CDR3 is TGTGCCTCCTACCCAGGGGGCAAAGGAAACACTGAAGCTTTCTTT.

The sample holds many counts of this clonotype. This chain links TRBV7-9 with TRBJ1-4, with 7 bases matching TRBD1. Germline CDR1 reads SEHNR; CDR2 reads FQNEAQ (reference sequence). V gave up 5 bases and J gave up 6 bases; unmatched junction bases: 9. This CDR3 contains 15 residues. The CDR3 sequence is CASSQPQGEDEKLFF. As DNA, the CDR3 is TGTGCCAGCAGCCAACCTCAGGGGGAGGATGAAAAACTGTTTTTT.

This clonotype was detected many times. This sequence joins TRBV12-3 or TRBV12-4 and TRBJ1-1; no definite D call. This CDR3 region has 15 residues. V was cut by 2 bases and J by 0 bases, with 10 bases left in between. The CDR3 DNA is TGTGCCAGCAGTTTATTTGCGGGGTTGAACACTGAAGCTTTCTTT. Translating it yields CASSLFAGLNTEAFF.

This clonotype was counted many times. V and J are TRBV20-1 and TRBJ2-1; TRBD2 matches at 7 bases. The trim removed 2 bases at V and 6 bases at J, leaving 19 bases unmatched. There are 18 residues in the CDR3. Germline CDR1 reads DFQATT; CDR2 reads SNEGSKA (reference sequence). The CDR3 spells CSARFWVFSGRMGNEQFF. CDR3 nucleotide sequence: TGCAGTGCTAGATTCTGGGTTTTCTCCGGGAGGATGGGCAATGAGCAGTTCTTC.

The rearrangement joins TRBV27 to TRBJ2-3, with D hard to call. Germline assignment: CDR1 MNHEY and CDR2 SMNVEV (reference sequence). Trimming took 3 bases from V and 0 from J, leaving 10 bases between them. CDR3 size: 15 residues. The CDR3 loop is CASSFLPASTDTQYF. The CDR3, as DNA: TGTGCCAGCAGTTTTTTGCCAGCTAGCACAGATACGCAGTATTTT.

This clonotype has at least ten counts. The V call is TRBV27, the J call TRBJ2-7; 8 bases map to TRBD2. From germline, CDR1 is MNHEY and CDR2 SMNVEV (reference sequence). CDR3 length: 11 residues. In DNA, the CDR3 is TGTGGGGAGCGGGAGTCCTACGAGCAGTACTTC. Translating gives CGERESYEQYF.

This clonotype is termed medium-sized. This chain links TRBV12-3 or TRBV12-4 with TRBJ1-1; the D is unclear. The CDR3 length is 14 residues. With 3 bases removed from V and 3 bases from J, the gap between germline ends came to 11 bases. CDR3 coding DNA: TGTGCCAGCAGTTTCCGTGGAAGTGACACTGAAGCTTTCTTT. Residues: CASSFRGSDTEAFF.

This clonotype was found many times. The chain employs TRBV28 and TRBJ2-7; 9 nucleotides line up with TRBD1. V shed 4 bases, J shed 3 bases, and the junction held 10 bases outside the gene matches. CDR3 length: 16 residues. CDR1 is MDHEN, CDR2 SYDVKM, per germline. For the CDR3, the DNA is TGTGCCAGCAGTTCATTCCCCGGGACAGGGTACTACGAGCAGTACTTC. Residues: CASSSFPGTGYYEQYF.